This is a list of T cell receptor beta chains from one sample in a study of blood T cell repertoires in COVID-19. TCRdb keeps only in-frame clones here, not all; method: immunoSEQ multiplex PCR. The sample consists of over 95,000 clones, roughly 76% of them appearing once. Sequencing input: peripheral blood. These receptors were obtained from a human donor in a cohort sampled during active COVID-19. The CDR3 runs from the conserved cysteine through the conserved F or W. A D gene is named only where the DNA matches it firmly. Where a row states a size, it is once, few, many or the class of an expanded clone; other rows omit it.

V gene	J gene	D gene	clone size	CDR3 DNA	CDR3 protein
TRBV5-1	TRBJ2-1	TRBD1	once	TGCGCCAGCAGCACACCGGGCCAGGGGGACAATGAGCAGTTCTTC	CASSTPGQGDNEQFF
TRBV7-7	TRBJ2-7	TRBD1	NA	TGTGCCAGCAGCCCCGGGACAGGTGGTAACGAGCAGTACTTC	CASSPGTGGNEQYF
TRBV7-9	TRBJ2-7	TRBD2	NA	TGTGCCAGCAGCCCCGGACTAGCGGGAGGGCCTGACGAGCAGTACTTC	CASSPGLAGGPDEQYF
TRBV10-3	TRBJ2-2	TRBD2	few	TGTGCCACCAGACTAGCGGGAGGGAACACCGGGGAGCTGTTTTTT	CATRLAGGNTGELFF
TRBV7-2	TRBJ1-2	TRBD1	NA	TGTGCCAGCAGCTTGACAGGGGGAGCTAACTATGGCTACACCTTC	CASSLTGGANYGYTF
TRBV6-5	TRBJ2-3	NA	NA	TGTGCCAGCAAAAAAGACAGCACTAGCACAGATACGCAGTATTTT	CASKKDSTSTDTQYF
TRBV18	TRBJ1-6	NA	NA	TGTGCCAGCTCATCTCGGACAGAGTTTAATTCACCCCTCCACTTT	CASSSRTEFNSPLHF
TRBV2	TRBJ1-4	NA	NA	TGTGCCAGCAGTGCAACTGACATCGAAAAACTGTTTTTT	CASSATDIEKLFF
TRBV7-9	TRBJ1-1	TRBD1	few	TGTGCCAGCACCAATTCGAGGACGTGGGGACAGGGACTGCTCGGGGCGGGAACCACTGAAGCTTTCTTT	CASTNSRTWGQGLLGAGTTEAFF
TRBV2	TRBJ2-2	TRBD2	NA	TGTGCCAGCAGTGAAGCGCCAGCGGGGGGCAGCACCGGGGAGCTGTTTTTT	CASSEAPAGGSTGELFF
TRBV6-5	TRBJ1-1	NA	NA	TGTGCCAGCAGCCAGGGAGGGTACACTGAAGCTTTCTTT	CASSQGGYTEAFF
TRBV19	TRBJ1-2	NA	NA	TGTGCCAGTAGAATAGGTCAAGGCTACACCTTC	CASRIGQGYTF
TRBV28	TRBJ2-7	TRBD2	few	TGTGCCAGCATCGAGCGGGGTGGGGGTTCCTACGAGCAGTACTTC	CASIERGGGSYEQYF
TRBV7-3	TRBJ2-1	TRBD2	NA	TGTGCCAGCAGCTTAGGGTGGGGGCTAGCGGGAGGACACAATGAGCAGTTCTTC	CASSLGWGLAGGHNEQFF
TRBV6-5	TRBJ2-7	TRBD1	NA	TGTGCCAGCAGCCCGACAGGGGGAAGCTACGAGCAGTACTTC	CASSPTGGSYEQYF
TRBV6-2/TRBV6-3	TRBJ1-4	NA	few	TGTGCCAGCAGTTACTCCGAGACACAAAATGAAAAACTGTTTTTT	CASSYSETQNEKLFF
TRBV7-3	TRBJ1-3	NA	NA	TGTGCCAGCAGCCCGGGGGGCCTCTCTGGAAACACCATATATTTT	CASSPGGLSGNTIYF
TRBV25-1	TRBJ1-2	TRBD1	NA	TGTGCCAGCAGTGCAATACAGGGGAACAATGGTGGCTACACCTTC	CASSAIQGNNGGYTF
TRBV19	TRBJ1-1	NA	NA	TGTGCCAGTAGTATAGGTCTGGCTGGGAACACTGAAGCTTTCTTT	CASSIGLAGNTEAFF
TRBV5-6	TRBJ1-1	TRBD1	NA	TGTGCCAGCAGCGGACAGGTAGGGGACAGCACTGAAGCTTTCTTT	CASSGQVGDSTEAFF
TRBV7-9	TRBJ1-1	TRBD1	NA	TGTGCCAGCAGCTTTGGGACAGGGGTGAACACTGAAGCTTTCTTT	CASSFGTGVNTEAFF
TRBV27	TRBJ2-7	NA	NA	TGTGCCAGCAGTTTCGGGGACATCAGCTCCTACGAGCAGTACTTC	CASSFGDISSYEQYF
TRBV7-9	TRBJ1-2	TRBD1	NA	TGTGCCAGCAGCTTACAGGGGGCGAGCTCTGGCTACACCTTC	CASSLQGASSGYTF
TRBV4-3	TRBJ1-6	NA	NA	TGCGCCAGCAGCCAAGAGCGGGGAAACTATAATTCACCCCTCCACTTT	CASSQERGNYNSPLHF
TRBV10-3	TRBJ2-7	TRBD2	NA	TGTGCCATCAGTTCCGGGACTAGCGGAGCTGGTTACTACGAGCAGTACTTC	CAISSGTSGAGYYEQYF
TRBV5-6	TRBJ2-7	TRBD2	NA	TGTGCCAGCAGCTTGTGGGGAGGACTAGCGGGAGTGGGCGAGCAGTACTTC	CASSLWGGLAGVGEQYF
TRBV2	TRBJ1-1	TRBD1	NA	TGTGCCAGCGAGGGACCGGGACAGGGATTTTACACTGAAGCTTTCTTT	CASEGPGQGFYTEAFF
TRBV29-1	TRBJ2-2	TRBD1	NA	TGCAGCGTTGATTGGGACAGGGGCACCGGGGAGCTGTTTTTT	CSVDWDRGTGELFF
TRBV7-2	TRBJ1-4	TRBD1	NA	TGTGCCAGCAGCTTAACGGGGACAGTTGAAAAACTGTTTTTT	CASSLTGTVEKLFF
TRBV28	TRBJ2-1	TRBD2	NA	TGTGCCAGCAGGAAAATAGCGGGAGGCCCCTATTACGAGCAGTTCTTC	CASRKIAGGPYYEQFF
TRBV2	TRBJ2-3	TRBD1	NA	TGTGCCAGCACGACTCAGGGGGCCAGCACAGATACGCAGTATTTT	CASTTQGASTDTQYF
TRBV3-1/TRBV3-2	TRBJ1-2	NA	NA	TGTGCCAGCAGCCAAGGGTCGGGGGGAGGCTACACCTTC	CASSQGSGGGYTF
TRBV7-2	TRBJ2-2	NA	NA	TGTGCCAGCACCTCCTTTGGGGAGCTGTTTTTT	CASTSFGELFF
TRBV30	TRBJ1-1	TRBD1	NA	TGTGCCTGGCCCCGGACAGGTGAAGCTTTCTTT	CAWPRTGEAFF
TRBV7-9	TRBJ2-7	NA	NA	TGTGCCAGCAGCTTGGGAGGGGGGGGGTACGAGCAGTACTTC	CASSLGGGGYEQYF
TRBV6-5	TRBJ1-4	TRBD1	NA	TGTGCCAGCAGTTACAAGAGATCCAGGGGGCTAGCAAAACTGTTTTTT	CASSYKRSRGLAKLFF
TRBV11-2	TRBJ2-7	NA	NA	TGTGCCAGCAGCTTAGAAGGCGGCCGGGGCGAGCAGTACTTC	CASSLEGGRGEQYF
TRBV30	TRBJ1-1	NA	NA	TGTGCCTGGAGTGAGACAGGCGAGAACACTGAAGCTTTCTTT	CAWSETGENTEAFF
TRBV25-1	TRBJ1-1	NA	NA	TGTGCCAGCAGTGCCTTCTTAGAAGCTTTCTTT	CASSAFLEAFF
TRBV11-1	TRBJ2-2	TRBD1	NA	TGTGCCAGCAGCTTTAGGACAGGGTATACCGGGGAGCTGTTTTTT	CASSFRTGYTGELFF
TRBV7-9	TRBJ2-7	TRBD1	few	TGTGCCAGCAGCTTAGTGGGCGGGACAGGGTCGTACGAGCAGTACTTC	CASSLVGGTGSYEQYF
TRBV25-1	TRBJ2-7	TRBD1	NA	TGTGCCAGCAGTGTGCGACAGGGGAGCTACGAGCAGTACTTC	CASSVRQGSYEQYF
TRBV27	TRBJ2-6	NA	once	TGTGCCAGCAGTTTGGCCACGAGGAGCTCTGGGGCCAACGTCCTGACTTTC	CASSLATRSSGANVLTF
TRBV10-2	TRBJ2-5	NA	NA	TGCGCCAGCAGTGAATGGGGACAAGGAGGGACCCAGTACTTC	CASSEWGQGGTQYF
TRBV30	TRBJ1-2	NA	NA	TGTGCCTGGAGGCCAGGGGTGAACGGCTACACCTTC	CAWRPGVNGYTF
TRBV15	TRBJ1-2	NA	NA	TGTGCCACCAGCCGGGGGGGAGGAAATGGCTACACCTTC	CATSRGGGNGYTF
TRBV6-4	TRBJ2-4	NA	NA	TGTGCCAGCCGACCTCTCAGGGGCCCTCTAGCCAAAAACATTCAGTACTTC	CASRPLRGPLAKNIQYF